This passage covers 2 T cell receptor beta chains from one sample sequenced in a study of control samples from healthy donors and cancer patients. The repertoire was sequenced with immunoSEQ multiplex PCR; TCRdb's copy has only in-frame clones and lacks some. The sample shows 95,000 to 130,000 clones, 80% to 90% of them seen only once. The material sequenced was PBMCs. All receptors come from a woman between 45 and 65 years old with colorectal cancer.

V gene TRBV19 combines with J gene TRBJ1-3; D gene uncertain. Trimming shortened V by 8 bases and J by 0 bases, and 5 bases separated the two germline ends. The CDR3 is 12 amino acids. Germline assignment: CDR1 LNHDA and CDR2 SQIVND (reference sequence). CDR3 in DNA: TGTGCCAGTTCCGTCTCTGGAAACACCATATATTTT. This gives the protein CASSVSGNTIYF.

DNA of the CDR3: TGTGCCAGCAGCTTGGGCGCGCAGCCCCAGCATTTT. Translated, it gives CASSLGAQPQHF. The rearrangement joins TRBV5-6 to TRBJ1-5; no clear D. The CDR3 runs to 12 residues. Trimming took 0 bases from V and 7 from J, leaving 5 bases between them. Germline CDR1 and CDR2: SGHDT and YYEEEE.